This T cell receptor (beta chain) was profiled in a study of CXCR3-negative and CXCR3-positive naive CD8 T cells. Study conclusions and caveats: CXCR3-positive naive cells carried more hydrophobic TRB CDR3s than CXCR3-negative naive cells did. Memory CD8+ cells showed much lower diversity, while both naive subsets were comparably high.

UMI labels and 5' RACE were used to prepare the TRB cDNA libraries. TCRdb re-called the 5' RACE reads; one entry per CDR3 protein, DNA not given. This sample's table has 120,000 to 150,000 distinct CDR3 sequences. CDR1 is DFQATT, CDR2 SNEGSKA, per germline (reference sequence). The CDR3 has 16 amino acids. With regard to this clonotype: Its specificity is unknown.

CD45RO-CCR7+CD27+CD95- was the phenotype of naive CD8+ T cells. The sequenced sample consisted of naive CXCR3+ CD8+ T cells from blood. Noted subset: CD45RO-CCR7+CD27+CD95- naive CD8+ T cells expressing CXCR3 (TNR3+). This receptor was obtained from a human donor in good health. Some clones in this sample may be carry-over from other donors' samples. The V and J genes are TRBV20-1 and TRBJ2-2. The CDR3 here is CSARDLSRENTGELFF.